This T cell receptor (beta chain) was captured by sequencing in a study of OX40 agonist ivuxolimab in advanced cancers. Study details: Every 2 weeks, patients received ivuxolimab intravenously, dosed at 0.01 to 10 mg/kg.

Profiling relied on immunoSEQ multiplex PCR, and the TCRdb table lists in-frame clones only, not all of them. The sample has tens of thousands of clones; about 93% are singletons. Germline CDR1 and CDR2: SGHRS and YFSETQ. V was trimmed by 2 bases and J by 0 bases, leaving 14 bases between them. The CDR3 extends over 17 amino acids. The source material was CD4+ or CD8+ T cells sorted from blood, sampled in a trial of the OX40 agonist ivuxolimab. This chain connects TRBV5-1 to TRBJ1-4; D ambiguous. The sequence came from an adult with an advanced solid tumor such as melanoma, head and neck, liver or kidney cancer. The CDR3 region is CASSLFAVEATNEKLFF. CDR3 nucleotides: TGCGCCAGCAGCTTATTTGCGGTTGAGGCAACTAATGAAAAACTGTTTTTT.